The clone carrying this T cell receptor beta chain was recorded many times. The record originates from a study of CD8+CD57+ T cells in acquired aplastic anemia. Individuals selected for sequencing had exhibited CD8+CD57+ cell expansion on flow cytometry. The template used for profiling TCR beta VDJ and CDR3 was genomic DNA. TCRdb recomputed calls from the reads with MiXCR, one row per CDR3 protein. Of over 150,000 distinct CDR3 sequences in the sample, less than 60% are singletons; the top ten hold over 9.5%. V was cut by 1 base and J by 4 bases, with 8 bases left in between. Germline assignment: CDR1 SEHNR and CDR2 FQNEAQ (reference sequence). There are 14 residues in the CDR3.

This TCR derives from a human donor with aplastic anemia. Material: sorted CD4+, CD8+, or CD8+CD57+ T cells (not recorded which) from PBMCs. The V and J genes are TRBV7-9 and TRBJ1-3; D unresolved. CDR3 DNA sequence: TGTGCCAGCAGCTTAGGTGGCATCGGAAACACCATATATTTT. Its translation is CASSLGGIGNTIYF.